This is a list of T cell receptor beta chains from one sample in a study of cytomegalovirus exposure and HLA in healthy donors. Data came from immunoSEQ multiplex PCR; TCRdb stores just in-frame clones and leaves some out. The data show hundreds of thousands of clones, roughly 90% seen once. The source material was PBMCs. These receptors came from a woman between 18 and 30 years old in good health and CMV-seronegative. Each CDR3 is given without its conserved first and last residue. Clone size, where shown, is once, few, many, or a class for clones that have expanded.

TRBJ1-2	-	TRBV5-1	ASSLKPGGADPYGYT
TRBJ2-3	-	TRBV4-1	ASSRTDRGTDTQY
TRBJ2-7	-	TRBV5-4	ASSLHSGSSYEQY
TRBJ1-4	-	TRBV19	ASSQTLSTNEKLF
TRBJ2-1	-	TRBV9	ASSHHVRLAAYNEQF
TRBJ1-1	-	TRBV5-1	ASSLDRSNTEAF
TRBJ1-2	-	TRBV5-5	ASSPGQGDLYGYT
TRBJ1-5	-	TRBV5-5	ASSKGQGYQPQH
TRBJ1-5	-	TRBV7-9	ASSPGQGGNQPQH
TRBJ1-1	-	TRBV2	ASRTGTDPGAF
TRBJ2-2	-	TRBV2	ASSGTGSQFTGELF
TRBJ2-5	-	TRBV9	ASGLGGRGETQY
TRBJ2-7	-	TRBV27	ASSSTGPQY
TRBJ1-1	-	TRBV2	ASSNTRNTEAF
TRBJ1-1	-	TRBV7-9	ASSSSKQGLNTEAF
TRBJ2-7	-	TRBV5-4	ASSPRGGLNYEQY
TRBJ1-4	-	TRBV6-5	ASSYNRGSGNEKLF
TRBJ1-1	once	TRBV5-1	ASSTTPVNTEAF
TRBJ2-6	-	TRBV19	ASSTVGRVVGANVLT
TRBJ2-2	-	TRBV7-3	ASSLTSGGNTGELF
TRBJ2-7	-	TRBV19	ASRLAGTAYEQY
TRBJ1-4	-	TRBV7-9	ASSLGGQGFGLGDEKLF
TRBJ2-5	-	TRBV6-6	ASSYSSYGIQAQY
TRBJ1-1	few	TRBV19	ASTNRALAAF
TRBJ1-5	-	TRBV6-5	ASSYDLNQPQH
TRBJ1-6	-	TRBV9	ASSVGQVNNSPLH
TRBJ1-3	-	TRBV4-1	ASSQVGTGGKGGNTIY
TRBJ1-1	-	TRBV4-1	ASSSTVLAEAF
TRBJ1-2	-	TRBV5-1	ASSLDSGNYGYT
TRBJ1-2	-	TRBV10-3	AISDNDRGYGYT
TRBJ1-5	-	TRBV5-6	ASSRGAYSNQPQH
TRBJ2-3	-	TRBV6-5	ASSLGGGATDTQY
TRBJ1-5	-	TRBV18	ASSPMTGPQH
TRBJ1-1	-	TRBV19	ASKFLGGGTEAF
TRBJ1-5	-	TRBV4-1	ASSQGQGVNQPQH